These T cell receptor beta chains were read from a single sample in a study of blood T cells in healthy people across ages. A single record per CDR3 protein comes from TCRdb applying MiXCR to the 5' RACE reads. The sample records about 730,000 distinct CDR3 sequences, roughly two fifths being singletons. Sequencing was carried out using blood. All receptors come from a woman aged 55 to 70 in good health. The CDR3 runs from the conserved cysteine through the conserved F or W. Fields, in order: V gene, clone size, D gene, J gene, CDR3 protein, CDR3 DNA. A D gene is named only where the DNA matches it firmly. Size is stated for part of the rows, as once, few or many counts, or as a class when the clone is expanded.

TRBV7-9	.	TRBD2	TRBJ2-3	CASSGPGGRQDTQYF	TGTGCCAGCAGCGGGCCGGGGGGGCGTCAAGATACGCAGTATTTT
TRBV4-1	.	.	TRBJ2-7	CASSQDSRVGEQYF	TGCGCCAGCAGCCAAGATAGTCGGGTGGGCGAGCAGTACTTC
TRBV20-1	few	.	TRBJ1-3	CSARLFGNTIYF	TGCAGTGCACGTCTCTTTGGAAACACCATATATTTT
TRBV2	.	TRBD2	TRBJ2-7	CASKSERGGNNEQYF	TGTGCCAGCAAGTCCGAGCGGGGGGGGAACAATGAGCAGTACTTC
TRBV6-1	.	TRBD2	TRBJ2-5	CAGTPGLAGTETQYF	TGTGCCGGAACACCGGGACTAGCGGGAACGGAGACCCAGTACTTC
TRBV6-6	few	.	TRBJ2-7	CASSYGTSYNEQYF	TGTGCCAGCAGTTACGGGACTTCCTACAATGAGCAGTACTTC
TRBV21-1	.	.	TRBJ2-7	CASSPTRGGYYEQYF	TGTGCCAGCAGCCCAACTAGGGGGGGGTACTACGAGCAGTACTTC
TRBV27	.	.	TRBJ2-7	CASRGSREGPAYEQYF	TGTGCCAGCAGGGGTTCGCGGGAAGGACCGGCCTACGAGCAGTACTTC
TRBV9	many	.	TRBJ1-2	CASSLDQSIRGYTF	TGTGCCAGCAGCCTGGATCAATCAATTCGTGGCTACACCTTC
TRBV20-1	.	.	TRBJ2-7	CSASDIKGQYEQYF	TGCAGTGCTAGTGACATAAAGGGGCAGTACGAGCAGTACTTC
TRBV7-9	.	.	TRBJ2-7	CASNRVGSYEQYF	TGTGCCAGCAACAGGGTGGGCTCCTACGAGCAGTACTTT
TRBV20-1	.	TRBD2	TRBJ2-1	CSATGGDNEQFF	TGCAGTGCTACGGGGGGGGACAATGAGCAGTTCTTC
TRBV7-2	.	TRBD1	TRBJ1-2	CASSPERTGESGYTF	TGTGCCAGCAGCCCAGAGAGGACAGGGGAAAGTGGCTACACCTTC
TRBV27	.	TRBD1	TRBJ2-1	CASSSLGTGGHEQFF	TGTGCCAGCAGTTCTTTAGGGACAGGGGGCCATGAGCAGTTCTTC
TRBV9	few	.	TRBJ2-3	CASSPRRGPGTDTQYF	TGTGCCAGCAGCCCGCGACGGGGGCCGGGCACAGATACGCAGTATTTT
TRBV7-3	.	TRBD1	TRBJ2-7	CANSPRSWDSSYKQYF	TGTGCCAACAGCCCGCGGTCCTGGGACAGCTCCTACAAGCAGTACTTC
TRBV20-1	few	.	TRBJ2-7	CSARGDRRLDQYF	TGCAGTGCTAGAGGAGACAGACGGCTGGATCAGTACTTC
TRBV7-3	.	.	TRBJ2-1	CASSLFGLQPNNEQFF	TGTGCCAGCAGCTTGTTTGGGCTCCAACCCAACAATGAGCAGTTCTTC
TRBV4-1	many	.	TRBJ2-3	CASSQDGGQYF	TGCGCCAGCAGCCAAGATGGGGGACAGTATTTT
TRBV20-1	.	TRBD2	TRBJ2-5	CSAREGSGEGVTQYF	TGCAGTGCTAGAGAGGGCAGCGGGGAGGGAGTGACCCAGTACTTC
TRBV12-3/TRBV12-4	few	TRBD1	TRBJ1-6	CASSWRTGGSSPLHF	TGTGCCAGCAGTTGGCGGACAGGGGGGAGTTCACCCCTCCACTTT
TRBV29-1	.	TRBD2	TRBJ2-5	CSAGLEETQYF	TGCAGCGCGGGACTAGAAGAGACCCAGTACTTC
TRBV14	.	TRBD1	TRBJ2-7	CASSQLTGTGARSYEQYF	TGTGCCAGCAGCCAACTTACCGGGACAGGTGCCCGCTCCTACGAGCAGTACTTC
TRBV7-2	many	TRBD1	TRBJ2-5	CASSRRTGRETQYF	TGTGCCAGCAGCCGTCGGACAGGGCGGGAGACCCAGTACTTC
TRBV6-2/TRBV6-3	.	.	TRBJ2-3	CASSKLDTQYF	TGTGCCAGCAGTAAGTTAGATACGCAGTATTTT
TRBV6-2/TRBV6-3	.	TRBD2	TRBJ2-7	CASSYSGAGSHEQYF	TGTGCCAGCAGTTACTCTGGAGCGGGATCCCACGAGCAGTACTTC
TRBV5-1	many	.	TRBJ2-1	CASSLALGSYNEQFF	TGCGCCAGCAGCTTGGCCCTGGGCTCCTACAATGAGCAGTTCTTC